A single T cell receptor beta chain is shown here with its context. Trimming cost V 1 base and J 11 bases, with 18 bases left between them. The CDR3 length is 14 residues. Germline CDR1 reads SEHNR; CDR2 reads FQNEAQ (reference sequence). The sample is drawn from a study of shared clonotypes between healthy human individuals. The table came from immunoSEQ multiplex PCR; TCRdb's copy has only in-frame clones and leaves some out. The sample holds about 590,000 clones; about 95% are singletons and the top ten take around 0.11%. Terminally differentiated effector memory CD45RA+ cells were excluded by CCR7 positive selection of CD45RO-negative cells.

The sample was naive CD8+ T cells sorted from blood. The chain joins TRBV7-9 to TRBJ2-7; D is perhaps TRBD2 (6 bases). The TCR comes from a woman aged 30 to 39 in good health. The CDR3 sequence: CASSLEVGDGREYF. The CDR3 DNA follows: TGTGCCAGCAGCTTAGAAGTTGGGGACGGGAGAGAGTACTTC.